This TCR beta chain derives from a study of T cell responses to AZD1222 COVID-19 vaccine. Concerning this clone: Its antigen is still unknown.

TCRdb's table, derived via immunoSEQ multiplex PCR, lists solely in-frame clones and lacks some. Of some 180,000 clones listed, approximately 92% were seen once; the top ten hold less than 11%. Trimming took 2 bases from V and 0 from J, leaving 11 bases between them. CDR3 length equals 16 residues. Germline V gene lookup returns CDR1 SGHAT and CDR2 FQNNGV. General study findings and limits: Repertoire sampling occurred only after the peak T cell response. Mapped onto spike, vaccine-associated CD4 TCRs spanned it and were dominant at 160-218 and 743-854. The donors showed a predominance of white British ancestry and of females, with possible underestimation of clonal diversity. When two AZD1222 doses had been given, Spike-specific TCR breadth and depth rose.

Here the sequenced sample was peripheral blood, taken on day 0 of AZD1222 vaccination. The sequence derives from an adult in good health. The chain employs TRBV11-2 and TRBJ1-3; D may be TRBD1 (5 bases). The CDR3 is CASSLKGPISGNTIYF. CDR3 coding DNA: TGTGCCAGCAGCTTAAAGGGACCAATCTCTGGAAACACCATATATTTT.